This is a list of T cell receptor beta chains from one sample in a study of blood T cell repertoires in COVID-19. Some clones are missing from TCRdb's copy, which holds only in-frame ones; the method was immunoSEQ multiplex PCR. The sample contains under 350,000 clones, roughly 90% of which appear only once. The sample consisted of peripheral blood. The receptor source for this set is a man aged 40-49 years with acute or convalescent COVID-19. Each CDR3 is given with its conserved first and last residue. Expanded clones are given a class, and other clones once, few, many or no size at all.

TRBJ1-1	-	TRBV6-6	CASSYSGGGTEAFF
TRBJ2-6	-	TRBV7-2	CASSLATSSGANVLTF
TRBJ2-7	-	TRBV12-3/TRBV12-4	CASSFQEPYEQYF
TRBJ1-3	-	TRBV7-9	CASSLVPPGNTIYF
TRBJ2-7	-	TRBV28	CASSSTGLPSYEQYF
TRBJ2-2	-	TRBV24-1	CATSEGGFTGELFF
TRBJ2-3	-	TRBV10-1	CASSDRGGAGTDTQYF
TRBJ1-1	few	TRBV5-8	CASSLRGGATEAFF
TRBJ1-4	-	TRBV6-1	CASSEAKGASRATNEKLFF
TRBJ1-2	-	TRBV27	CASSWTGNYGYTF
TRBJ1-1	-	TRBV30	CAWVWTGGTEAFF
TRBJ1-2	once	TRBV3-1/TRBV3-2	CASSRQTGSDYGYTF
TRBJ2-1	-	TRBV2	CASSERGVYNEQFF
TRBJ1-2	-	TRBV3-1/TRBV3-2	CASSSGTGGAGGYTF
TRBJ1-1	once	TRBV9	CASSARGGNTEAFF
TRBJ2-5	-	TRBV24-1	CATSNTETQYF
TRBJ2-3	once	TRBV19	CASTSGGQGWDF
TRBJ2-1	-	TRBV12-5	CASGSLPKKTGGGNEQFF